The sample holds a few counts of the clone carrying this T cell receptor (beta chain). CDR3 size: 14 residues. V lost 2 bases and J lost 4, with 11 bases in between. Germline V gene lookup returns CDR1 ENHRY and CDR2 SYGVKD. This entry comes from a study of long-term antiretroviral therapy in people with HIV. They ran version v3.0 of the immunoSEQ assay at survey level. Sequencing was intended to reach about 35,000-50,000 T-cell genomes per sample. Only in-frame clones appear in the TCRdb table, and some are missing; sequencing was by immunoSEQ multiplex PCR. The data hold 15,000 to 20,000 clones, with roughly 72% observed a single time.

V usage is TRBV10-3 and J usage is TRBJ1-1, with no clear D. This receptor was taken from a man aged 45-60 years with HIV. This specimen was unsorted PBMCs, taken 2.2 years after starting antiretroviral therapy. CDR3 residues: CAISETAGSTEAFF. The DNA of the CDR3 is TGTGCCATCAGTGAGACAGCTGGGAGCACTGAAGCTTTCTTT.